The 32 T cell receptor beta chains below all came from one sample that was sequenced in a study of cytomegalovirus exposure and HLA in healthy donors. PCR used 60 Vbeta primers and 13 Jbeta primers. The table came from immunoSEQ multiplex PCR; TCRdb's copy has only in-frame clones and leaves some out. Altogether roughly 66,000 clones are present, 55% to 70% being singletons, with the ten largest covering 3% to 3.5%. Sequenced material: PBMCs. Source of these receptors: a woman aged 45-59 years in good health and CMV-seronegative.

This clone has just a few counts. The chain uses TRBV20-1 and TRBJ1-1; D is perhaps TRBD1 (5 bases). Germline V gene sequence: CDR1 DFQATT, CDR2 SNEGSKA (reference sequence). This CDR3 comprises 11 residues. The CDR3 coding sequence is TGCACCGCGGCAGGGCGTACTGAAGCTTTCTTT. Amino acid sequence: CTAAGRTEAFF.

This clone was found a few times. The gene calls are TRBV28 and TRBJ1-5; D perhaps matches TRBD1 (5 bases). V dropped 6 bases and J dropped 5 bases, with 17 bases sitting between them. The germline gives CDR1 MDHEN, CDR2 SYDVKM. The CDR3 has 15 residues. Written as DNA, the CDR3 is TGTGCCAGCAGGGGGACTACGTTGCACGATCAGCCCCAGCATTTT. It is translated as CASRGTTLHDQPQHF.

In this sample, this clone turned up once. This sequence joins TRBV15 and TRBJ2-3, with 14 bases matching TRBD2. The V gene's germline CDR1 is LNHNV and CDR2 YYDKDF (reference sequence). The CDR3 is 17 amino acids. With 3 bases clipped from V and 5 bases from J, the junction kept 7 bases outside the gene matches. Written as DNA, the CDR3 is TGTGCCACCAGCAGTCACGGGACTAGCGGGAGAGAAGATACGCAGTATTTT. Its translation is CATSSHGTSGREDTQYF.

The chain is built from TRBV5-5 and TRBJ2-7; D not resolved. Per the germline V gene, CDR1 is SGHKS and CDR2 is YYEKEE (reference sequence). V lost 4 bases and J lost 2, with 16 bases in between. This CDR3 is 15 amino acids long. The CDR3: CASSPTVGAAYEQYF. The DNA for the CDR3 is TGTGCCAGCAGCCCTACCGTCGGAGCCGCCTACGAGCAGTACTTC.

This chain connects TRBV5-6 to TRBJ1-5; a weak D match, TRBD1 (5 bases). This CDR3 has 13 amino acids. Germline CDR1 reads SGHDT; CDR2 reads YYEEEE. V lost 1 base and J lost 10, with 12 bases in between. The CDR3 DNA sequence: TGTGCCAGCAGCTTGATGGTTGGGGCCCCCCAGCATTTT. It encodes CASSLMVGAPQHF. Supplemented by reference TRBV5-6 and TRBJ1-5, the full variable domain reads DAGVTQSPTHLIKTRGQQVTLRCSPKSGHDTVSWYQQALGQGPQFIFQYYEEEERQRGNFPDRFSGHQFPNYSSELNVNALLLGDSALYLCASSLMVGAPQHFGDGTRLSIL.

The gene calls are TRBV6-4 and TRBJ1-1, with a possible D match to TRBD1 (5 bases). From germline, CDR1 is MRHNA and CDR2 SNTAGT. The CDR3 extends over 15 amino acids. V lost 4 bases and J 2 bases, leaving 14 bases between the germline ends. The DNA for the CDR3 is TGTGCCAGCAGTGCCATCGGGGGGGGTAACACTGAAGCTTTCTTT. Protein: CASSAIGGGNTEAFF.

The rearrangement uses TRBV5-1 and TRBJ1-4; the D gene is possibly TRBD1 (5 bases). This CDR3 is 15 amino acids long. V lost 3 bases to trimming and J lost 8 bases, with 17 bases between them. Germline CDR1 and CDR2: SGHRS and YFSETQ. The CDR3 is CASSSSGTKGEKLFF. CDR3 sequence (DNA): TGCGCCAGCAGCTCCTCCGGGACTAAGGGAGAAAAACTGTTTTTT.

The gene calls are TRBV5-6 and TRBJ2-3; TRBD1 agrees at 8 bases. V lost 4 bases, J lost 0 bases, and 4 bases stayed unmatched. Germline V gives CDR1 SGHDT, CDR2 YYEEEE. This CDR3 comprises 15 residues. The CDR3 protein is CASSVDRGSTDTQYF. In DNA, the CDR3 is TGTGCCAGCAGCGTCGACAGGGGAAGCACAGATACGCAGTATTTT.

The V gene is TRBV4-2, the J gene TRBJ1-5, with TRBD1 identical over 8 bases. In germline, CDR1 is LGHNA, CDR2 YNFKEQ. Trimming at V came to 3 bases and at J to 6 bases, leaving 10 bases not matched to a gene. The CDR3 loop spans 16 amino acids. The CDR3 DNA follows: TGTGCCAGCAGCCACACGACAGGACAGGGCGGTCAGCCCCAGCATTTT. Translated: CASSHTTGQGGQPQHF.

This clone appeared a few times. V usage is TRBV30 and J usage is TRBJ2-1, with 7 bases aligning to TRBD2. Germline V gene data show CDR1 as GTSNPN and CDR2 as SVGIG (reference sequence). The CDR3 has 13 amino acids. Unmatched junction bases numbered 6, after V lost 3 bases and J lost 7 bases. The CDR3 reads CAWSVGLSNEQFF. In DNA, the CDR3 is TGTGCCTGGAGCGTGGGACTATCAAATGAGCAGTTCTTC.

This chain uses TRBV27 with TRBJ1-2; 7 positions match TRBD1. J gave up 4 bases and V 0 bases, and 5 bases lay outside the gene matches. The CDR3 runs to 15 residues. Germline-derived CDR1 and CDR2 are MNHEY and SMNVEV (reference sequence). The CDR3 DNA sequence: TGTGCCAGCAGTTTATCAACAGGGGTCATCTATGGCTACACCTTC. The encoded protein is CASSLSTGVIYGYTF.

The V gene is TRBV4-3, the J gene TRBJ2-3; no reliable D call. This CDR3 region has 16 residues. Trimming removed 1 base at V and 0 bases at J, with 11 bases between. Per germline, CDR1 LGHNA and CDR2 YSLEER. CDR3 bases: TGCGCCAGCAGCCAAGGCATTACCGGGAGCACAGATACGCAGTATTTT. Translation gives CASSQGITGSTDTQYF.

DNA for the CDR3: TGTGCCAGCAGTTACTCTCGGGACTTGACCTACAATGAGCAGTTCTTC. It translates to CASSYSRDLTYNEQFF. The J gene is TRBJ2-1, the V gene TRBV6-5; a possible D gene is TRBD2 (6 bases). V was cut by 0 bases and J by 2 bases, with 11 bases left in between. This CDR3 contains 16 residues. Germline CDR1 is MNHEY and CDR2 is SVGAGI.

The chain has TRBV28 and TRBJ1-6; maybe TRBD1 (5 bases). Per the germline V gene, CDR1 is MDHEN and CDR2 is SYDVKM. V lost 3 bases to trimming and J lost 9 bases, with 15 bases between them. The CDR3 totals 15 residues. The CDR3 reads CASSLLRGGISPLHF. The CDR3 coding sequence is TGTGCCAGCAGTTTGCTGAGGGGAGGAATTTCACCCCTCCACTTT. Based on the CDR3 plus reference TRBV28 and TRBJ1-6, the full variable domain is DVKVTQSSRYLVKRTGEKVFLECVQDMDHENMFWYRQDPGLGLRLIYFSYDVKMKEKGDIPEGYSVSREKKERFSLILESASTNQTSMYLCASSLLRGGISPLHFGNGTRLTVT.

This clone was seen only a few times. This chain uses TRBV10-3 with TRBJ1-3; D ambiguous. The germline V gene has CDR1 ENHRY and CDR2 SYGVKD. This CDR3 is 17 amino acids long. The V gene lost 0 bases and the J gene lost 0 bases, with 12 bases spanning the gap. The CDR3 DNA reads as TGTGCCATCAGTGAGTCGAGGAGGATTAGCTCTGGAAACACCATATATTTT. Its protein is CAISESRRISSGNTIYF.

This clone was seen a few times. The chain employs TRBV10-3 and TRBJ1-1, with no clear D. CDR1 is ENHRY and CDR2 is SYGVKD in the germline V gene. The CDR3 loop spans 14 amino acids. Trimming cost V 4 bases and J 1 base, with 10 bases left between them. This chain's CDR3 is CAISVGGENTEAFF. Written as DNA, the CDR3 is TGTGCCATCAGTGTTGGCGGCGAGAACACTGAAGCTTTCTTT.

This clone was seen only once. V is TRBV27 and J is TRBJ1-5; 7 bases map to TRBD1. The J segment lost 6 bases and the V segment lost 2 bases, leaving 13 bases of the junction unmatched. The CDR3 length is 17 residues. CDR1 and CDR2 (germline): MNHEY, SMNVEV (reference sequence). The CDR3 protein is CASSLHHRTGWSQPQHF. CDR3 in DNA: TGTGCCAGCAGTTTACATCATAGGACAGGTTGGAGTCAGCCCCAGCATTTT.

The sample holds a few counts of this clone. The chain has TRBV6-5 and TRBJ1-5; 7 nucleotides agree with TRBD1. V shed 8 bases and J 2 bases; nucleotides not matched to a gene: 9. The germline gives CDR1 MNHEY, CDR2 SVGAGI. The CDR3 loop spans 15 amino acids. The CDR3 bases are TGTGCCAGCCGTCTCCATCAGGGGGGCAATCAGCCCCAGCATTTT. As protein: CASRLHQGGNQPQHF.

The chain recombines TRBV25-1 with TRBJ2-7; D perhaps matches TRBD1 (5 bases). CDR1 is MGHDK, CDR2 SYGVNS, per germline. This CDR3 contains 15 residues. Trimming took off 3 bases at V and 2 bases at J, with 14 bases between the two ends. CDR3 sequence (DNA): TGTGCCAGCAGTGACCCAGCCCAGGGTACCTACGAGCAGTACTTC. Translated, it gives CASSDPAQGTYEQYF.

The chain is built from TRBV10-3 and TRBJ2-5, with D perhaps matching TRBD2 (5 bases). Looked up from germline, CDR1 is ENHRY and CDR2 is SYGVKD. V was clipped by 5 bases and J by 1 base, with 14 bases between them. The CDR3 consists of 15 residues. The CDR3 protein is CAISPAAGLQETQYF. CDR3 DNA: TGTGCCATCAGTCCGGCGGCGGGTCTCCAAGAGACCCAGTACTTC.

The rearrangement uses TRBV14 and TRBJ2-1; 9 positions match TRBD2. V lost 4 bases, J lost 7 bases, and 8 bases stayed unmatched. Germline V gene sequence: CDR1 SGHDN, CDR2 FVKESK. This CDR3 has 15 residues. The CDR3 DNA reads TGTGCCAGCAGCCCCCTCAGCGGGAGGTTAAATGAGCAGTTCTTC. It yields the protein CASSPLSGRLNEQFF.

The rearrangement uses TRBV10-1 and TRBJ1-4, with a weak D call TRBD1 (5 bases). Germline CDR1 and CDR2: WNHNN and SYGVQD (reference sequence). CDR3 length: 14 amino acids. Trimming took 5 bases from V and 3 from J, leaving 10 bases between them. The CDR3 region is CASSTDTANEKLFF. The CDR3 nucleotides read TGCGCCAGCAGTACGGACACGGCTAATGAAAAACTGTTTTTT.

The V gene is TRBV29-1, the J gene TRBJ2-4, with D maybe TRBD2 (5 bases). This CDR3 has 14 residues. The V and J ends lost 3 bases and 3 bases respectively, with 12 bases between them. Per the germline V gene, CDR1 is SQVTM and CDR2 is ANQGSEA. DNA for the CDR3: TGCAGCGTTGAGATTAGCGCGGTCAAAAACATTCAGTACTTC. Its translation is CSVEISAVKNIQYF.

The chain combines TRBV30 with TRBJ2-7; 11 bases agree with TRBD2. With 3 bases clipped from V and 6 bases from J, the junction kept 10 bases outside the gene matches. Germline lookup yields CDR1 GTSNPN and CDR2 SVGIG (reference sequence). The CDR3 spans 15 residues. The CDR3, as DNA: TGTGCCTGGAGGGCCTGGGCGCTAGCGGGAGGCGAGCAGTACTTC. Amino acid sequence: CAWRAWALAGGEQYF.

This clone was recorded only once. The V call is TRBV5-4, the J call TRBJ1-1; no clear D gene. Per germline, CDR1 SGHNT and CDR2 YYREEE (reference sequence). V lost 4 bases and J 1 base, leaving 11 bases between the germline ends. CDR3 length: 14 residues. CDR3 loop: CASSKWSGNTEAFF. The DNA of the CDR3 is TGTGCCAGCAGCAAATGGTCGGGGAACACTGAAGCTTTCTTT.

The sample holds a few counts of this clone. The V gene is TRBV7-9, the J gene TRBJ1-1; D unresolved. V was clipped by 6 bases and J by 0 bases, with 11 bases between them. Germline V gene sequence: CDR1 SEHNR, CDR2 FQNEAQ (reference sequence). This CDR3 contains 14 residues. CDR3: CASREFTVNTEAFF. The CDR3 nucleotides read TGTGCCAGCAGAGAATTTACGGTGAACACTGAAGCTTTCTTT.

The V call is TRBV4-2, the J call TRBJ2-1, with D perhaps matching TRBD2 (7 bases). The CDR3 spans 15 residues. Germline V gene sequence: CDR1 LGHNA, CDR2 YNFKEQ. V lost 4 bases to trimming and J lost 5 bases, with 15 bases between them. The CDR3 region has the DNA TGTGCCAGCAGCCCTCGGGGGGCCTCGGACAATGAGCAGTTCTTC. Translated: CASSPRGASDNEQFF.

This chain joins TRBV10-3 and TRBJ1-2, with TRBD1 matching 10 bases. The CDR3 covers 14 residues. Unmatched junction bases numbered 7, after V lost 5 bases and J lost 7 bases. Germline values: CDR1 ENHRY, CDR2 SYGVKD. The CDR3 coding sequence is TGTGCCATCAGTTCAGACAGGGGGCCGGCTGGCTACACCTTC. This gives the protein CAISSDRGPAGYTF.

This chain uses TRBV30 with TRBJ1-5; D is unresolved. Germline CDR1 and CDR2: GTSNPN and SVGIG (reference sequence). This CDR3 spans 15 amino acids. V shed 1 base and J shed 5 bases, with 15 bases lying between them. CDR3 nucleotides: TGTGCCTGGAGTGAGCGGGGTCTGTGGGATCAGCCCCAGCATTTT. Encoded protein: CAWSERGLWDQPQHF.

This sequence joins TRBV10-3 and TRBJ2-5, with 8 bases fitting TRBD2. Germline V gene lookup returns CDR1 ENHRY and CDR2 SYGVKD. The CDR3 runs to 17 residues. V gave up 3 bases and J gave up 0 bases; unmatched junction bases: 9. The DNA for the CDR3 is TGTGCCATCAGTGATCCCCGACGGGGGGGGAACCAAGAGACCCAGTACTTC. Amino acids: CAISDPRRGGNQETQYF.

V usage is TRBV7-6 and J usage is TRBJ2-2; D remains ambiguous. V lost 0 bases and J lost 8, with 4 bases in between. The length of the CDR3 is 12 residues. CDR1 is SGHVS, CDR2 FNYEAQ, per germline. CDR3 sequence: CASSLARGELFF. CDR3 DNA: TGTGCCAGCAGCTTAGCCCGGGGGGAGCTGTTTTTT.

In its sample, this clone was seen once. The chain has TRBV19 and TRBJ1-5; D may be TRBD1 (6 bases). V was cut by 7 bases and J by 7 bases, with 14 bases left in between. CDR3 size: 13 residues. Looked up from germline, CDR1 is LNHDA and CDR2 is SQIVND (reference sequence). The CDR3 DNA follows: TGTGCCAGTATTGGGGGGGCGAGGCAGCCCCAGCATTTT. Translated, it gives CASIGGARQPQHF.